The 26 T cell receptor beta chains presented below share a single source sample, sequenced in a study of T cells after yellow fever vaccination. TCRdb used MiXCR to reprocess the 5' RACE reads, holding one entry per CDR3 protein. The table has some 23,000 distinct CDR3 sequences, roughly 3.4% seen once. The sequenced sample was PBMCs, either bulk or a sorted T-cell subset (CD4+, CD8+, memory, or dextramer-sorted; not recorded which), obtained more than 40 days after the first yellow fever vaccination. The receptors here all came from a man aged 18-30 years who received the YFV17D yellow fever vaccine.

This clonotype was recorded many times. The chain links TRBV11-2 to TRBJ1-6; tentatively, D is TRBD1 (6 bases). In germline, CDR1 is SGHAT, CDR2 FQNNGV. CDR3 length: 15 residues. Trimming pared 2 bases from V and 7 bases from J, leaving 12 bases between. The CDR3 DNA follows: TGTGCCAGCAGCTTAAATCAGGGGCGAAATTCACCCCTCCACTTT. Translating it yields CASSLNQGRNSPLHF.

This clonotype was seen repeatedly, ten times or more. V is TRBV24-1 and J is TRBJ1-5; a weak D match, TRBD1 (5 bases). This CDR3 has 14 amino acids. CDR1 is KGHDR, CDR2 SFDVKD, per germline. Trimming pared 4 bases from V and 5 bases from J, leaving 11 bases between. The DNA for the CDR3 is TGTGCCACCAGTGACGCGGGGACCTATCAGCCCCAGCATTTT. Protein sequence: CATSDAGTYQPQHF.

This clonotype was counted at least ten times. This rearrangement joins TRBV29-1 to TRBJ2-7; D gene unclear. The CDR3 has 11 residues. Germline CDR1 is SQVTM and CDR2 is ANQGSEA. Trimming pared 5 bases from V and 3 bases from J, leaving 8 bases between. This chain's CDR3 is CSVSQNYEQYF. CDR3 DNA: TGCAGCGTTAGTCAGAACTACGAGCAGTACTTC.

In this sample, this clonotype turned up many times. V gene TRBV23-1 combines with J gene TRBJ1-5; no firm D call. TRBV23-1 falls under the ORF class, with uncertain function. V lost 4 bases and J lost 0, with 13 bases in between. The length of the CDR3 is 16 residues. The CDR3 coding sequence is TGCGCCAGCAGTCCGCTGACGGAGTATAGCAATCAGCCCCAGCATTTT. This gives the protein CASSPLTEYSNQPQHF.

This clonotype appeared many times. The gene calls are TRBV25-1 and TRBJ2-6; D gene ambiguous. Germline CDR1 reads MGHDK; CDR2 reads SYGVNS. The CDR3 is 16 amino acids. V lost 1 base and J 0 bases, leaving 7 bases between the germline ends. The CDR3 bases are TGTGCCAGCAGTGAATCCGGTTCCTCTGGGGCCAACGTCCTGACTTTC. This encodes CASSESGSSGANVLTF.

This clonotype was picked up many times. The gene calls are TRBV29-1 and TRBJ1-2, with D perhaps TRBD1 (6 bases). Per the germline V gene, CDR1 is SQVTM and CDR2 is ANQGSEA. Between the trimmed V and J ends, which lost 4 bases and 8 bases, there was a span of 20 bases. The CDR3 is 14 residues long. In nucleotides, the CDR3 is TGCAGCGTTGCCCGCGGGACACGCGTAGGGGGCTACACCTTC. Translating gives CSVARGTRVGGYTF. Based on the CDR3 plus reference TRBV29-1 and TRBJ1-2, the full variable domain is SAVISQKPSRDICQRGTSLTIQCQVDSQVTMMFWYRQQPGQSLTLIATANQGSEATYESGFVIDKFPISRPNLTFSTLTVSNMSPEDSSIYLCSVARGTRVGGYTFGSGTRLTVV.

Ten or more counts support this clonotype. The chain recombines TRBV20-1 with TRBJ1-5; D not resolved. Germline assignment: CDR1 DFQATT and CDR2 SNEGSKA (reference sequence). The CDR3 length is 14 residues. V was clipped by 3 bases and J by 0 bases, with 9 bases between them. The CDR3 sequence: CSASVGPSNQPQHF. CDR3 sequence (DNA): TGCAGTGCTAGCGTAGGCCCTAGCAATCAGCCCCAGCATTTT.

A note on this clonotype: Just one base apart from a much larger clone, this may be a read error. This chain uses TRBV30 with TRBJ2-7; D unresolved. The CDR3 is made up of 15 amino acids. Germline assignment: CDR1 GTSNPN and CDR2 SVGIG (reference sequence). CDR3 DNA sequence: TGTACCTGCCCTCTGGCCGGACGAAGTTCCTACGAGCAGTACTTC. It yields the protein CTCPLAGRSSYEQYF.

This clonotype was observed at least ten times. The V and J genes are TRBV7-9 and TRBJ2-7; D uncertain. This CDR3 has 12 residues. Trimming shortened V by 1 base and J by 7 bases, and 8 bases separated the two germline ends. CDR1 is SEHNR and CDR2 is FQNEAQ in the germline V gene (reference sequence). CDR3 sequence (DNA): TGTGCCAGCAGCTTAGGTTATGGTGAGCAGTACGTC. This codes for CASSLGYGEQYV.

At least ten counts were recorded for this clonotype. The rearrangement joins TRBV2 to TRBJ2-5; D is unclear. Germline CDR1 reads SNHLY; CDR2 reads FYNNEI. CDR3 length: 14 residues. Trimming removed 3 bases at V and 5 bases at J, with 13 bases between. CDR3 region: CASSEVVPKETQYF. CDR3 sequence (DNA): TGTGCCAGCAGTGAGGTAGTCCCCAAGGAGACCCAGTACTTC.

J is TRBJ1-1 and V is TRBV3-1; D unclear. Trimming removed 5 bases at V and 5 bases at J, with 12 bases between. The length of the CDR3 is 13 residues. Germline CDR1 reads LGHDT; CDR2 reads YNNKEL (reference sequence). The CDR3 is CASSWAGRTEAFF. The CDR3, as DNA: TGTGCCAGCAGCTGGGCTGGGAGGACTGAAGCTTTCTTT.

This clonotype showed up many times. The V call is TRBV7-2, the J call TRBJ2-7, with 8 nucleotides matching TRBD2. Germline CDR1 is SGHTA and CDR2 is FQGNSA. This CDR3 is 14 amino acids long. J was trimmed by 4 bases and V by 1 base; bases with no gene match: 3. CDR3 residues: CASSLGSGAYEQYV. The CDR3 DNA reads TGTGCCAGCAGCTTAGGTAGCGGGGCGTACGAGCAGTACGTC.

This clonotype was picked up many times. The rearrangement links TRBV5-6 to TRBJ2-7; the D gene is possibly TRBD2 (6 bases). With 1 base removed from V and 3 bases from J, the gap between germline ends came to 11 bases. The CDR3 is 14 amino acids. Germline CDR1 reads SGHDT; CDR2 reads YYEEEE. The CDR3 reads CASSLPGVYYEQYV. The CDR3 region has the DNA TGTGCCAGCAGCTTGCCGGGAGTCTACTACGAGCAGTACGTC.

This clonotype is deemed medium-sized (0.01 to 0.1%). This chain joins TRBV4-1 and TRBJ2-1, with 10 nucleotides matching TRBD2. Germline V gene data show CDR1 as MGHRA and CDR2 as YSYEKL. J was trimmed by 9 bases and V by 0 bases; bases with no gene match: 8. CDR3 length equals 16 residues. In DNA form, the CDR3 reads TGCGCCAGCAGCCAAGAGGCAGCGGGGGGGCCTGGTGAGCAGTTCTTC. As protein: CASSQEAAGGPGEQFF.

This clonotype was detected many times. The chain is built from TRBV12-3 or TRBV12-4 and TRBJ1-2, with a possible D match to TRBD1 (6 bases). The CDR3 spans 15 residues. Trimming left V 5 bases short and J 8 bases short, with 21 bases between. The CDR3 region is CASSERNRVVNGYTF. For the CDR3, the DNA is TGTGCCAGCAGTGAGAGAAACAGGGTTGTAAACGGCTACACCTTC.

This clonotype was picked up many times. The chain combines TRBV5-6 with TRBJ2-7; D remains unclear. CDR1 is SGHDT and CDR2 is YYEEEE in the germline V gene. The V end was cut by 1 base, the J end by 0 bases, with 11 bases between. The CDR3 loop spans 15 amino acids. The CDR3 bases are TGTGCCAGCAGCTTGCAGGCGGATAGCTCCTACGAGCAGTACGTC. Protein sequence: CASSLQADSSYEQYV.

This clonotype was seen ten or more times. The genes are TRBV4-3 and TRBJ2-1; D unclear. Deletions cut 0 bases from V and 9 bases from J, with 6 bases between. Germline V CDR1 and CDR2: LGHNA, YSLEER. CDR3 length equals 12 residues. CDR3 DNA sequence: TGCGCCAGCAGCCAAGATTGGTCTGAGCAGTTCTTC. Its protein is CASSQDWSEQFF.

The CDR3 here is CASSFAGSYQETQYF. The CDR3 DNA reads TGTGCCAGCAGTTTTGCGGGGTCCTACCAAGAGACCCAGTACTTC. The chain is built from TRBV6-5 and TRBJ2-5; possible D gene TRBD2, 6 bases. The germline V gene has CDR1 MNHEY and CDR2 SVGAGI. The CDR3 has 15 residues. V was trimmed by 4 bases and J by 0 bases, leaving 12 bases between them.

Sample share makes this clonotype medium-sized. The V gene is TRBV4-1, the J gene TRBJ1-1, with D possibly TRBD1 on 6 matching bases. The V gene lost 5 bases and the J gene lost 7 bases, with 14 bases spanning the gap. Germline V CDR1 and CDR2: MGHRA, YSYEKL. The CDR3 extends over 13 amino acids. CDR3 sequence: CASSKRQEYEAFF. The CDR3 DNA reads TGCGCCAGCAGCAAGAGACAGGAGTATGAAGCTTTCTTT.

This clonotype occurred many times. The chain is built from TRBV5-1 and TRBJ2-1; D could derive from TRBD1 or TRBD2 (5 bases each). Per germline, CDR1 SGHRS and CDR2 YFSETQ. The CDR3 spans 16 residues. The V end lost 4 bases, the J end lost 8 bases, and 22 bases lay between the germline ends. CDR3 nucleotides: TGCGCCAGCAGCCAGGGACGGCTCCCGGCCGGGGATGAGCAGTTCTTC. Residues: CASSQGRLPAGDEQFF. The whole variable domain, filled in from reference TRBV5-1 and TRBJ2-1, reads KAGVTQTPRYLIKTRGQQVTLSCSPISGHRSVSWYQQTPGQGLQFLFEYFSETQRNKGNFPGRFSGRQFSNSRSEMNVSTLELGDSALYLCASSQGRLPAGDEQFFGPGTRLTVL.

This clonotype was found many times. The rearrangement joins TRBV5-4 to TRBJ2-5; D possibly uses TRBD1 or TRBD2 (5 bases each). Germline V gene lookup returns CDR1 SGHNT and CDR2 YYREEE (reference sequence). There are 13 residues in the CDR3. V was pared by 0 bases and J by 3 bases, with 6 bases between. The CDR3, as DNA: TGTGCCAGCAGCTTGGGAGGGGAAGAGACCCAGTACTTC. Protein sequence: CASSLGGEETQYF.

This clonotype was found many times. The chain is built from TRBV7-6 and TRBJ1-3; possibly TRBD1 for D (5 bases). The CDR3 contains 17 residues. The germline V gene encodes CDR1 SGHVS and CDR2 FNYEAQ. V lost 2 bases, J lost 0 bases, and 14 bases lay in between. The CDR3: CASSLSGTPSSGNTIYF. CDR3 nucleotide sequence: TGTGCCAGCAGCTTATCCGGGACGCCGAGCTCTGGAAACACCATATATTTT.

This clonotype has a count of ten or more. The chain employs TRBV5-1 and TRBJ2-3; 9 bases fit TRBD2. This CDR3 has 17 amino acids. Trimming at V came to 1 base and at J to 0 bases, leaving 6 bases not matched to a gene. In germline, CDR1 is SGHRS, CDR2 YFSETQ. CDR3 protein: CASSLNERGASTDTQYF. The CDR3 DNA follows: TGCGCCAGCAGCTTGAACGAGCGGGGGGCCAGCACAGATACGCAGTATTTT.

This clonotype showed up just a few times. V usage is TRBV7-7 and J usage is TRBJ2-5; no definite D call. The V and J ends lost 2 bases and 2 bases respectively, with 3 bases between them. The CDR3 runs 12 residues. CDR1 is SSHAT, CDR2 FNYEAQ, per germline (reference sequence). The CDR3 loop reads CASSLNQETQYF. The CDR3 region has the DNA TGTGCCAGCAGCTTAAATCAAGAGACCCAGTACTTC.

This clonotype was recorded many times. DNA of the CDR3: TGTGCCAGCAGCCAAGGGGTGCAGACCGTCGATTTCGAAGCTTTCTTT. Its protein is CASSQGVQTVDFEAFF. This sequence joins TRBV7-9 and TRBJ1-1; TRBD1 is a possible D gene (5 bases). The germline CDR1 and CDR2 sequences are SEHNR and FQNEAQ (reference sequence). The CDR3 is 16 residues long. V was clipped by 5 bases and J by 8 bases, with 24 bases between them.

This clonotype came up many times. The chain has TRBV5-4 and TRBJ2-5, with D uncertain. From germline, CDR1 is SGHNT and CDR2 YYREEE (reference sequence). This CDR3 contains 14 residues. V lost 0 bases, J lost 5 bases, and 11 bases lay in between. CDR3 protein: CASSLALSKETQYF. CDR3 DNA: TGTGCCAGCAGCTTGGCCCTTAGCAAGGAGACCCAGTACTTC.